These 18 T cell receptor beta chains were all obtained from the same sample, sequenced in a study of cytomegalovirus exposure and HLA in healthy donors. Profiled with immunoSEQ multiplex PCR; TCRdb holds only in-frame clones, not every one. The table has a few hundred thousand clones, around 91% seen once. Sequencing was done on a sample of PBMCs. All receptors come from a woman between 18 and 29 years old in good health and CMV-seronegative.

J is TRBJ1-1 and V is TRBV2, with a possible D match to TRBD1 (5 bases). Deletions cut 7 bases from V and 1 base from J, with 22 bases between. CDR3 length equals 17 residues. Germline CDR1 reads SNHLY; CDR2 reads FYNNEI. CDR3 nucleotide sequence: TGTGCCAGCAACAGCGGCAAGGGGAGGGACCAGAACACTGAAGCTTTCTTT. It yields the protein CASNSGKGRDQNTEAFF.

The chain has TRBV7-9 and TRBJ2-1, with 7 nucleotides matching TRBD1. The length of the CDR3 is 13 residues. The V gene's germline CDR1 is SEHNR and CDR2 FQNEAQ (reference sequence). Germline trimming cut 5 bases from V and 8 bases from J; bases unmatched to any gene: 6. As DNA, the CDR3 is TGTGCCAGCAGCAATAGACAGGGTTATGAGCAGTTCTTC. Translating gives CASSNRQGYEQFF.

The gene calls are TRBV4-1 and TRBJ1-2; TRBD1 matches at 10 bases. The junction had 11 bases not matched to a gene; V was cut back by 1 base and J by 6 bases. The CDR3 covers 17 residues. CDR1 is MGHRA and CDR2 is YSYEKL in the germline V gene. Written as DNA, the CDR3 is TGCGCCAGCAGCCAAGGAATACGGGACAGGGGAGAGGATGGCTACACCTTC. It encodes CASSQGIRDRGEDGYTF.

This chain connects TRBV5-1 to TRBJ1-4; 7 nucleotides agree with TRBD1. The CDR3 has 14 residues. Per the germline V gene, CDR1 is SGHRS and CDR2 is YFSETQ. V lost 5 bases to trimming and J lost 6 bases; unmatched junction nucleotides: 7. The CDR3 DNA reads TGCGCCAGCAGACCTGACAGGGCCGATGAAAAACTGTTTTTT. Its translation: CASRPDRADEKLFF.

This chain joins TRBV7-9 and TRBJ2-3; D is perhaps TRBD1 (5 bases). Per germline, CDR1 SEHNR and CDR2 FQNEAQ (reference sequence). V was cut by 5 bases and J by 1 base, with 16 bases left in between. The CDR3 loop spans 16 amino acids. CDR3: CASSQGRLKGTDTQYF. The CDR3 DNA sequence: TGTGCCAGCAGCCAGGGCCGGCTAAAGGGCACAGATACGCAGTATTTT.

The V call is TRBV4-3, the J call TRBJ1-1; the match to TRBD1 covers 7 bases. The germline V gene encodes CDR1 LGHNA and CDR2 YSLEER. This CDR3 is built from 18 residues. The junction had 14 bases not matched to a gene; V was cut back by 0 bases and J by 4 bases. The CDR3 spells CASSQDLLSGTAGTEAFF. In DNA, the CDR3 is TGCGCCAGCAGCCAAGATCTTCTCTCTGGGACAGCGGGCACTGAAGCTTTCTTT.

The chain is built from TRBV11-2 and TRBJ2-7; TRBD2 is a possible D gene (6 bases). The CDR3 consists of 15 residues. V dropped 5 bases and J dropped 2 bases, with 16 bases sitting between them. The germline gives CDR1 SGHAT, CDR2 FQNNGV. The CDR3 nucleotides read TGTGCCAGCAGCAACCAACCGGGGGTGACCTACGAGCAGTACTTC. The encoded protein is CASSNQPGVTYEQYF. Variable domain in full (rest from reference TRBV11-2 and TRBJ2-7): EAGVAQSPRYKIIEKRQSVAFWCNPISGHATLYWYQQILGQGPKLLIQFQNNGVVDDSQLPKDRFSAERLKGVDSTLKIQPAKLEDSAVYLCASSNQPGVTYEQYFGPGTRLTVT.

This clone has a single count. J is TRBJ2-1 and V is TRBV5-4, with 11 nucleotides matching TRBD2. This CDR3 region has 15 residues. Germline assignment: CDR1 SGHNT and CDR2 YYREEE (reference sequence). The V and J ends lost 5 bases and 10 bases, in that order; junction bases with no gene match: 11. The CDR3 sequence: CASREGSGGAVEQFF. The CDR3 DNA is TGTGCCAGCAGAGAGGGTAGCGGGGGGGCCGTGGAGCAGTTCTTC.

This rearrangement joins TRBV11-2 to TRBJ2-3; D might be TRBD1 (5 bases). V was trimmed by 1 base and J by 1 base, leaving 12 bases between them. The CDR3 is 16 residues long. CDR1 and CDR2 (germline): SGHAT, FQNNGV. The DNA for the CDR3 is TGTGCCAGCAGCTTAGTCCCGCAGGGCGGCACAGATACGCAGTATTTT. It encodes CASSLVPQGGTDTQYF. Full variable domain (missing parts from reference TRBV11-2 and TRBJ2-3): EAGVAQSPRYKIIEKRQSVAFWCNPISGHATLYWYQQILGQGPKLLIQFQNNGVVDDSQLPKDRFSAERLKGVDSTLKIQPAKLEDSAVYLCASSLVPQGGTDTQYFGPGTRLTVL.

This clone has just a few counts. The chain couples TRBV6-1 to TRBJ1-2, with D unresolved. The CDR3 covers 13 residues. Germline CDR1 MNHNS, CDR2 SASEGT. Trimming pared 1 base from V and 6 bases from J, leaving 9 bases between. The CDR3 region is CASSEVPGNGYTF. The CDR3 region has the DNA TGTGCCAGCAGTGAAGTCCCGGGGAATGGCTACACCTTC.

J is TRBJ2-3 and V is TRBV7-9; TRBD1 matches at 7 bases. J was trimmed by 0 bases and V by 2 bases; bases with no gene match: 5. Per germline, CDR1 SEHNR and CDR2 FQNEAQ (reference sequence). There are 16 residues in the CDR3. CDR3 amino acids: CASSLQGTESTDTQYF. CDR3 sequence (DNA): TGTGCCAGCAGCTTACAAGGGACAGAGAGCACAGATACGCAGTATTTT.

The chain's CDR3 is CASSPSLLGGGDSPLHF. CDR3 DNA: TGTGCCAGCAGCCCATCGCTTTTGGGGGGGGGTGACTCACCCCTCCACTTT. J is TRBJ1-6 and V is TRBV7-9; perhaps TRBD1 as D (5 bases). The V gene lost 5 bases and the J gene lost 10 bases, with 24 bases spanning the gap. CDR1 is SEHNR, CDR2 FQNEAQ, per germline (reference sequence). The CDR3 loop spans 17 amino acids.

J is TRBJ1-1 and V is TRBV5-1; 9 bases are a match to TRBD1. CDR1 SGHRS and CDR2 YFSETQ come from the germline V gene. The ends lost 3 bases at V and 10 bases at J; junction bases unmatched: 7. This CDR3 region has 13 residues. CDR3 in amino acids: CASSSGQGIGAFF. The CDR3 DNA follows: TGCGCCAGCAGCTCGGGACAGGGTATCGGAGCTTTCTTT.

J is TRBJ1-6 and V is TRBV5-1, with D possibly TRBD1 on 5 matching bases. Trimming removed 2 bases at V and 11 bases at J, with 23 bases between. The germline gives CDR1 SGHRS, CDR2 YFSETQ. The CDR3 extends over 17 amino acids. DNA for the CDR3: TGCGCCAGCAGCTTAGAACCACCACGGGGGAGTAGAACACCCCTCCACTTT. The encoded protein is CASSLEPPRGSRTPLHF.

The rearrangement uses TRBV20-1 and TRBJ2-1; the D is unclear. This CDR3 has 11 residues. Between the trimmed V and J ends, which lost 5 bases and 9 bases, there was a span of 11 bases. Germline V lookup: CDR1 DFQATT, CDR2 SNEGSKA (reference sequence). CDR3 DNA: TGCAGTGCTCTAGTTACGGGTGAGCAGTTCTTC. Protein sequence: CSALVTGEQFF.

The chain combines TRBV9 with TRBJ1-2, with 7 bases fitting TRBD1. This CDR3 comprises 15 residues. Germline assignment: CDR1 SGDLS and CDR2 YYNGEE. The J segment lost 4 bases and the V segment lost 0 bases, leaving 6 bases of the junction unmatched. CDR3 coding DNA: TGTGCCAGCAGCGTAGAAAGCCGACAGGGCTATGGCTACACCTTC. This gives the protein CASSVESRQGYGYTF.

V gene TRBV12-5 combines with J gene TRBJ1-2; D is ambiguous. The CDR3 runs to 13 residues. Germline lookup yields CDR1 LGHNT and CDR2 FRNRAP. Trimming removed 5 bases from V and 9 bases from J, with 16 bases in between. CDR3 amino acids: CASGPVSGFCYTF. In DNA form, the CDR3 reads TGTGCTAGTGGTCCGGTTTCGGGGTTTTGCTACACCTTC.

CDR3 protein: CASSRVGGAETQYF. The CDR3 region has the DNA TGTGCCAGCAGTCGGGTCGGGGGGGCAGAGACCCAGTACTTC. The chain is built from TRBV27 and TRBJ2-5, with 8 bases matching TRBD2. Germline V lookup: CDR1 MNHEY, CDR2 SMNVEV (reference sequence). The CDR3 covers 14 residues. The V and J ends lost 5 bases and 4 bases, in that order; junction bases with no gene match: 6.